This TCR beta chain was found in a study of T cell responses to AZD1222 COVID-19 vaccine. Broader study findings: Among AZD1222 vaccinees, only 5 to 7 were seropositive at baseline. Possibly, clonal diversity was underestimated; donors were largely white British and included more females. In all cases, repertoires were sampled only after the peak T cell response.

TCRdb's table, derived via immunoSEQ multiplex PCR, lists solely in-frame clones and lacks some. The sample carries 130,000 to 150,000 clones, just over 90% recorded once. This clone has only a few counts. Its antigen is currently unknown. The CDR3 loop spans 14 amino acids. Between the trimmed V and J ends, which lost 3 bases and 0 bases, there was a span of 12 bases. Germline loops: CDR1 DFQATT, CDR2 SNEGSKA (reference sequence). The clonotype originates from an adult in good health. The genes are TRBV20-1 and TRBJ2-7, with D possibly matching TRBD1 (6 bases). The material sequenced was peripheral blood, taken on day 0 of MenACWY control vaccination. The CDR3 here is CSASHGQSSYEQYF. CDR3 DNA sequence: TGCAGTGCTAGTCATGGACAGAGCTCCTACGAGCAGTACTTC.